This T cell receptor (beta chain) appears in the sequencing data of a study of control samples from healthy donors and cancer patients. CDR3 length: 14 amino acids. The J segment lost 10 bases and the V segment lost 4 bases, leaving 7 bases of the junction unmatched. Germline values: CDR1 SGHRS, CDR2 YFSETQ. Repertoires were generated with immunoSEQ multiplex PCR, while TCRdb's copy carries only in-frame clones and drops some. The table lists around 99,000 clones, less than 95% of them singletons. This chain uses TRBV5-1 with TRBJ2-7; 14 bases fit TRBD2. Material for sequencing was blood. The source of this sequence is a human donor in good health. The donor label of this sample is uncertain. The CDR3 DNA reads as TGCGCCAGCAGCCTGGGACTAGCGGGGGCGTTTCAGTACTTC. It specifies CASSLGLAGAFQYF.